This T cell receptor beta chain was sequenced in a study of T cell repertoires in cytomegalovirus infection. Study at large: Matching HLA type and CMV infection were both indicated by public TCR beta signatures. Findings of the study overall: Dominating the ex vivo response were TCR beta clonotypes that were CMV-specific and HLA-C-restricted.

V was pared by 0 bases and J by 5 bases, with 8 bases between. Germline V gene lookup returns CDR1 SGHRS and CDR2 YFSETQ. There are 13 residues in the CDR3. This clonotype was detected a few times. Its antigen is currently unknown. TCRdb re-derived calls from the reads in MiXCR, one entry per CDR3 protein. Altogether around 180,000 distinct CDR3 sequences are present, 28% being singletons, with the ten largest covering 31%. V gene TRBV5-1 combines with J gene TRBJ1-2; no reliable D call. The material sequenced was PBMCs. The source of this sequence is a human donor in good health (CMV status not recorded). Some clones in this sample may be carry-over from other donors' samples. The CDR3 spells CASSLGREYGYTF. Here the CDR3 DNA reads TGCGCCAGCAGCTTGGGTAGGGAATATGGCTACACCTTC.